The 25 T cell receptor beta chains given below trace back to one sample, sequenced in a study of blood T cell repertoires in COVID-19. Here immunoSEQ multiplex PCR was the method, and the copy in TCRdb shows in-frame clones only, minus some. The repertoire includes roughly 200,000 clones, more than 70% of them detected once, and over 7% sits in the top ten. What was sequenced was PBMCs or T cells enriched from blood (not recorded which). The receptors were gathered from a woman under 40 who had recovered from COVID-19.

The chain uses TRBV6-5 and TRBJ1-2; D is possibly TRBD1 (6 bases). The germline V gene has CDR1 MNHEY and CDR2 SVGAGI. The CDR3 loop spans 15 amino acids. V shed 0 bases and J shed 8 bases, with 16 bases lying between them. DNA of the CDR3: TGTGCCAGCAGTTACTCCCTTGGGGGGGCTTACGGCTACACCTTC. Amino acid sequence: CASSYSLGGAYGYTF.

With regard to this clone: Distinct nucleotide sequences in the sample also encode this CDR3. The rearrangement joins TRBV11-2 to TRBJ2-7; D ambiguous. CDR1 and CDR2 (germline): SGHAT, FQNNGV. Trimming shortened V by 5 bases and J by 0 bases, and 5 bases separated the two germline ends. This CDR3 is 12 amino acids long. CDR3: CASSPSSYEQYF. CDR3 nucleotides: TGTGCCAGCAGCCCATCCTCCTACGAGCAGTACTTC.

This clone was seen a single time. The chain is built from TRBV6-2 or TRBV6-3 and TRBJ1-2; possible D gene TRBD1, 5 bases. The V end lost 5 bases, the J end lost 4 bases, and 26 bases lay between the germline ends. The CDR3 totals 18 residues. CDR1 is MNHEY and CDR2 is SVGEGT in the germline V gene. The CDR3 spells CASSTMGGALGPLYGYTF. DNA for the CDR3: TGTGCCAGCAGTACCATGGGAGGGGCATTGGGGCCCCTCTATGGCTACACCTTC.

The rearrangement links TRBV7-6 to TRBJ2-2, with 8 nucleotides matching TRBD1. Unmatched junction bases numbered 8, after V lost 2 bases and J lost 6 bases. Germline V gene lookup returns CDR1 SGHVS and CDR2 FNYEAQ. The CDR3 is 16 residues long. The CDR3 sequence is CASSLQGAAFPGELFF. CDR3 coding DNA: TGTGCCAGCAGCTTACAGGGGGCGGCTTTCCCCGGGGAGCTGTTTTTT.

In its sample, this clone was seen once. The chain links TRBV4-2 to TRBJ1-4, with TRBD1 as a possible D gene (5 bases). Per the germline V gene, CDR1 is LGHNA and CDR2 is YNFKEQ. The CDR3 extends over 17 amino acids. V was pared by 4 bases and J by 3 bases, with 18 bases between. CDR3 sequence (DNA): TGTGCCAGCAGCCCGCCCGGGGGATTCATACCTAATGAAAAACTGTTTTTT. The encoded protein is CASSPPGGFIPNEKLFF.

The chain carries TRBV4-1 and TRBJ2-2, with a weak D call TRBD1 (5 bases). The CDR3 extends over 15 amino acids. The germline gives CDR1 MGHRA, CDR2 YSYEKL. With 1 base removed from V and 2 bases from J, the gap between germline ends came to 8 bases. CDR3 DNA sequence: TGCGCCAGCAGCCAAGGGCAGGGAAACACCGGGGAGCTGTTTTTT. Residues: CASSQGQGNTGELFF.

This rearrangement joins TRBV11-2 to TRBJ2-7, with TRBD2 matching 9 bases. The length of the CDR3 is 14 residues. Unmatched junction bases numbered 5, after V lost 6 bases and J lost 2 bases. Germline CDR1 SGHAT, CDR2 FQNNGV. The CDR3 DNA follows: TGTGCCAGCAGGATAGGACTAGCGACCTACGAGCAGTACTTC. Protein: CASRIGLATYEQYF.

The chain carries TRBV27 and TRBJ2-4; 7 bases fit TRBD2. Germline V gives CDR1 MNHEY, CDR2 SMNVEV (reference sequence). This CDR3 region has 13 residues. J was trimmed by 6 bases and V by 7 bases; bases with no gene match: 6. CDR3 sequence: CASTGLGLNIQYF. CDR3 bases: TGTGCCAGCACCGGACTAGGACTAAACATTCAGTACTTC.

The chain links TRBV7-6 to TRBJ2-1, with D tentatively TRBD2 (7 bases). The CDR3 loop spans 17 amino acids. The germline gives CDR1 SGHVS, CDR2 FNYEAQ. Between the trimmed V and J ends, which lost 5 bases and 0 bases, there was a span of 17 bases. CDR3 residues: CASSPWGGGSSYNEQFF. The DNA for the CDR3 is TGTGCCAGCAGCCCGTGGGGGGGCGGGAGCTCCTACAATGAGCAGTTCTTC.

A few counts support this clone. V is TRBV19 and J is TRBJ1-5; maybe TRBD1 (5 bases). The CDR3 loop spans 13 amino acids. Trimming took 6 bases from V and 4 from J, leaving 10 bases between them. Per the germline V gene, CDR1 is LNHDA and CDR2 is SQIVND (reference sequence). This CDR3 is CASREQENQPQHF. The DNA of the CDR3 is TGTGCCAGTAGAGAACAGGAGAATCAGCCCCAGCATTTT.

The chain carries TRBV2 and TRBJ2-2, with 11 bases lining up with TRBD2. This CDR3 is built from 19 residues. V was clipped by 0 bases and J by 8 bases; unmatched bases: 14. Germline V gene sequence: CDR1 SNHLY, CDR2 FYNNEI. The CDR3 DNA reads as TGTGCCAGCAGTGAAGCGCCCCTCAGAACTAGCGGGAGTAAGGGGGAGCTGTTTTTT. Translation gives CASSEAPLRTSGSKGELFF. Combining the CDR3 with reference TRBV2 and TRBJ2-2 gives the whole variable domain EPEVTQTPSHQVTQMGQEVILRCVPISNHLYFYWYRQILGQKVEFLVSFYNNEISEKSEIFDDQFSVERPDGSNFTLKIRSTKLEDSAMYFCASSEAPLRTSGSKGELFFGEGSRLTVL.

V is TRBV12-3 or TRBV12-4 and J is TRBJ1-4, with 8 positions matching TRBD1. Trimming removed 8 bases from V and 7 bases from J; junction bases left unmatched: 6. The CDR3 contains 13 residues. CDR3 coding DNA: TGTGCCAGCCTACAGGGGGGTGGTGAAAAACTGTTTTTT. Its protein is CASLQGGGEKLFF.

The V gene is TRBV28, the J gene TRBJ1-4, with D tentatively TRBD1 (5 bases). The CDR3 length is 13 residues. V lost 6 bases, J lost 4 bases, and 9 bases lay in between. Germline V gives CDR1 MDHEN, CDR2 SYDVKM. The CDR3 nucleotides are TGTGCCAGCAGCATAGACAGTAATGAAAAACTGTTTTTT. Translation: CASSIDSNEKLFF.

V and J are TRBV28 and TRBJ1-6; D is ambiguous. The CDR3 runs 14 residues. The germline V gene encodes CDR1 MDHEN and CDR2 SYDVKM. The germline V and J ends were trimmed by 6 bases and 10 bases, with 16 bases remaining between them. The CDR3 DNA reads TGTGCCAGCAGCAAGATGATTGGGAGCTCACCCCTCCACTTT. Protein sequence: CASSKMIGSSPLHF.

The chain combines TRBV27 with TRBJ2-3, with 9 bases identical to TRBD2. Germline CDR1 is MNHEY and CDR2 is SMNVEV (reference sequence). CDR3 length: 15 residues. The CDR3 spells CGFFPPSGTQDTQYF. CDR3 nucleotides: TGTGGCTTTTTCCCTCCTAGCGGGACTCAAGATACGCAGTATTTT.

The rearrangement joins TRBV9 to TRBJ2-2; 8 nucleotides line up with TRBD2. Germline V gene data show CDR1 as SGDLS and CDR2 as YYNGEE. The CDR3 runs 16 residues. With 1 base clipped from V and 5 bases from J, the junction kept 7 bases outside the gene matches. This CDR3 is CASSVTSGRGTGELFF. The DNA of the CDR3 is TGTGCCAGCAGCGTAACAAGCGGGAGAGGAACCGGGGAGCTGTTTTTT.

This clone was recorded once. The chain links TRBV15 to TRBJ2-5, with D maybe TRBD1 (6 bases). This CDR3 is 14 amino acids long. The germline V and J ends were trimmed by 0 bases and 4 bases, with 9 bases remaining between them. Per the germline V gene, CDR1 is LNHNV and CDR2 is YYDKDF (reference sequence). CDR3 sequence reads: CATSRDRGIETQYF. In DNA form, the CDR3 reads TGTGCCACCAGCAGAGATAGGGGGATAGAGACCCAGTACTTC.

The gene calls are TRBV13 and TRBJ1-2, with 10 bases fitting TRBD1. V shed 8 bases and J 8 bases; nucleotides not matched to a gene: 17. This CDR3 spans 16 amino acids. Germline values: CDR1 PRHDT, CDR2 FYEKMQ (reference sequence). This CDR3 reads CASSGAPGQGHGGYTF. The CDR3 nucleotides are TGTGCCAGCTCGGGGGCACCGGGACAGGGGCATGGGGGCTACACCTTC. Filled out from reference TRBV13 and TRBJ1-2, the complete variable domain reads AAGVIQSPRHLIKEKRETATLKCYPIPRHDTVYWYQQGPGQDPQFLISFYEKMQSDKGSIPDRFSAQQFSDYHSELNMSSLELGDSALYFCASSGAPGQGHGGYTFGSGTRLTVV.

The V call is TRBV5-1, the J call TRBJ2-5, with TRBD1 as a possible D gene (6 bases). V was cut by 4 bases and J by 1 base, with 8 bases left in between. The germline V gene encodes CDR1 SGHRS and CDR2 YFSETQ. The length of the CDR3 is 13 residues. CDR3 bases: TGCGCCAGCAGCGGACAGTCCCAAGAGACCCAGTACTTC. Protein product: CASSGQSQETQYF.

In this sample, this clone turned up once. This sequence joins TRBV7-9 and TRBJ2-7; 12 bases are a match to TRBD2. Germline loops: CDR1 SEHNR, CDR2 FQNEAQ (reference sequence). The junction had 12 bases not matched to a gene; V was cut back by 5 bases and J by 7 bases. The length of the CDR3 is 16 residues. CDR3 sequence: CASSPAIGTSGLEQYF. DNA for the CDR3: TGTGCCAGCAGCCCAGCGATCGGGACTAGCGGGCTAGAGCAGTACTTC.

This chain links TRBV28 with TRBJ2-5; D not certain. This CDR3 has 15 amino acids. V was trimmed by 2 bases and J by 2 bases, leaving 12 bases between them. CDR1 and CDR2 from the germline V gene are MDHEN and SYDVKM. CDR3 sequence reads: CASSLGGEAQETQYF. CDR3 sequence (DNA): TGTGCCAGCAGTTTAGGTGGAGAGGCACAAGAGACCCAGTACTTC.

The chain couples TRBV6-5 to TRBJ1-2; TRBD1 is a possible D gene (6 bases). This CDR3 contains 11 residues. The V and J ends lost 5 bases and 10 bases respectively, with 11 bases between them. Germline CDR1 is MNHEY and CDR2 is SVGAGI. This chain's CDR3 is CASSRDTFYTF. CDR3 nucleotide sequence: TGTGCCAGCAGTCGGGACACTTTCTACACCTTC.

This rearrangement joins TRBV11-2 to TRBJ2-1; possible D gene TRBD2, 5 bases. V shed 1 base and J shed 7 bases, with 8 bases lying between them. The CDR3 spans 13 residues. The germline V gene encodes CDR1 SGHAT and CDR2 FQNNGV. The CDR3 sequence is CASSLGPGNEQFF. CDR3 DNA: TGTGCCAGCAGCTTAGGCCCGGGAAATGAGCAGTTCTTC.

This rearrangement joins TRBV18 to TRBJ2-6, with 7 bases lining up with TRBD2. The V segment lost 2 bases and the J segment 10 bases; nucleotides outside the gene matches: 5. In germline, CDR1 is KGHSH, CDR2 LQKENI. CDR3 length equals 14 residues. DNA of the CDR3: TGTGCCAGCTCACCATTCAGGGAGGGTAACGTCCTGACTTTC. Translated, it gives CASSPFREGNVLTF.

The CDR3 nucleotides are TGTGCCAGTAGTATGGGGGCGGGAGCGGCCGAGCAGTACTTC. It codes for CASSMGAGAAEQYF. The chain couples TRBV19 to TRBJ2-7, with D tentatively TRBD2 (7 bases). The V end was cut by 3 bases, the J end by 6 bases, with 15 bases between. Germline assignment: CDR1 LNHDA and CDR2 SQIVND (reference sequence). This CDR3 region has 14 residues.